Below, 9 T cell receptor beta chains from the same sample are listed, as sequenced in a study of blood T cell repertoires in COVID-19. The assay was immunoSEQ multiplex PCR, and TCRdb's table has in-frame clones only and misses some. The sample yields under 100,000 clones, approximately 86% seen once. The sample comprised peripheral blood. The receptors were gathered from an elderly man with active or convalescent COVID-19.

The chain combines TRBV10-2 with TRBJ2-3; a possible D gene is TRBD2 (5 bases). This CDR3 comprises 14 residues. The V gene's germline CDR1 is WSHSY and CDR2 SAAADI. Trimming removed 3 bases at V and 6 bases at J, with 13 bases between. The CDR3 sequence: CASSDQSSMDTQYF. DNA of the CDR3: TGCGCCAGCAGTGATCAGTCTAGCATGGATACGCAGTATTTT.

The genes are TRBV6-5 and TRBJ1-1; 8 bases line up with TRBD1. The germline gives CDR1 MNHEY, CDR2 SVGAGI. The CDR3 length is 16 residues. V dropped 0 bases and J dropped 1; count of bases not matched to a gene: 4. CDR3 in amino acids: CASSYSSGTGNTEAFF. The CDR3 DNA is TGTGCCAGCAGTTACTCCTCTGGGACAGGGAACACTGAAGCTTTCTTT.

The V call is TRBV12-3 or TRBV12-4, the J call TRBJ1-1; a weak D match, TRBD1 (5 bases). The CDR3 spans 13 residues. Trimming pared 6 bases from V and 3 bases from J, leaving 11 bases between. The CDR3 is CASRIQEYTEAFF. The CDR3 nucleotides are TGTGCCAGCAGAATACAGGAGTACACTGAAGCTTTCTTT.

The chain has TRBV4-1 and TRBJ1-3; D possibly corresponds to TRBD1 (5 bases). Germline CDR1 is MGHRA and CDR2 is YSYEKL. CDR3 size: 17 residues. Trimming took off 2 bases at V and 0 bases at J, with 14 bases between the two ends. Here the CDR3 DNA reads TGCGCCAGCAGCCAATCCCCCGTCAGGGACTCTGGAAACACCATATATTTT. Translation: CASSQSPVRDSGNTIYF.

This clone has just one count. For the CDR3, the DNA is TGCAGTGCGGGGGGTTATGAGACCCAGTACTTC. Its translation: CSAGGYETQYF. The chain has TRBV20-1 and TRBJ2-5; D may be TRBD2 (6 bases). This CDR3 comprises 11 residues. Germline V CDR1 and CDR2: DFQATT, SNEGSKA (reference sequence). Trimming shortened V by 6 bases and J by 5 bases, and 10 bases separated the two germline ends.

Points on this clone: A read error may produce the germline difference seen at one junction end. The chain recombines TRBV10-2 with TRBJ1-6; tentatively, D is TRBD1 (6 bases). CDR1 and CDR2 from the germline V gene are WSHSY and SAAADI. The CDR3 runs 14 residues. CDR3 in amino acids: CASTQDSYNLPLHF. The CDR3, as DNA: TGCGCCAGCACCCAGGACAGCTATAATTTACCCCTCCACTTT.

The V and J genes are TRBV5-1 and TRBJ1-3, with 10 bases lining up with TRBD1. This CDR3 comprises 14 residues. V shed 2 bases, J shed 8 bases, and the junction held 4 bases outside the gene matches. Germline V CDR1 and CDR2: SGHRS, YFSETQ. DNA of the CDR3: TGCGCCAGCAGCTTCGGGGACAGGGGCCACACCATATATTTT. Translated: CASSFGDRGHTIYF.

The CDR3 region is CASSQPGQGKGYEQYV. The CDR3 nucleotides read TGTGCCAGCAGTCAACCGGGACAGGGGAAAGGCTACGAGCAGTACGTC. This chain uses TRBV6-6 with TRBJ2-7; TRBD1 aligns across 10 bases. This CDR3 is built from 16 residues. Trimming took 5 bases from V and 3 from J; bases not matched to a gene: 10. CDR1 MNHNY and CDR2 SVGAGI come from the germline V gene (reference sequence).

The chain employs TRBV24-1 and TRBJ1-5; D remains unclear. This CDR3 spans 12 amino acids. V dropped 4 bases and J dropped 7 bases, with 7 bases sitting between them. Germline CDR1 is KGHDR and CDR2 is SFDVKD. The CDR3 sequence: CATSETGQPQHF. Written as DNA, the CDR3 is TGTGCCACCAGTGAGACGGGGCAGCCCCAGCATTTT.